This T cell receptor (beta chain) was found in a study of beta chain features in type 1 diabetes. On the study more broadly: Cell yields, gender and age were comparable in patients and healthy donors.

This CDR3 has 16 residues. Trimming removed 3 bases from V and 1 base from J, with 15 bases in between. Germline V gene sequence: CDR1 SGHAT, CDR2 FQNNGV. Overall study findings and caveats: VDJ junctions from type 1 diabetes patients carried fewer insertions and larger deletions.

Since all of the isolated RNA was reverse transcribed, expressed TCRB transcripts were what got sequenced. Repertoires were generated with immunoSEQ multiplex PCR, while TCRdb's copy carries only in-frame clones and drops some. The sample includes under 800,000 clones, around 15% of them seen just once. This clone was counted only a few times. Antigen: not known. Each population that was sorted was more than 95% pure. V usage is TRBV11-2 and J usage is TRBJ2-5, with a weak D call TRBD1 (5 bases). The sequence derives from a man between 18 and 29 years old in good health. Sequencing used naive CD4+ T cells from blood. The CDR3 sequence: CASSFDRSTVQETQYF. As DNA, the CDR3 is TGTGCCAGCAGCTTCGACAGATCAACGGTCCAAGAGACCCAGTACTTC.